Reported below is one T cell receptor (beta chain). What it binds is not known. This sample stems from a study of cytomegalovirus exposure and HLA in healthy donors. Study overall: Early released data comprised about 84 million unique TCRs from HLA-typed donors.

CDR1 is LNHDA, CDR2 SQIVND, per germline (reference sequence). With 7 bases removed from V and 5 bases from J, the gap between germline ends came to 23 bases. This CDR3 has 17 residues. Findings of the study overall: Many donors carried some public TCRs, although rarity characterized most TCR sequences. Later analysis demonstrated an association between a missense DCLRE1C variant and TCR beta V- and J-gene trimming.

Researchers ran the PCR with 60 Vbeta and 13 Jbeta primers. Produced via immunoSEQ multiplex PCR; TCRdb's table is partial and in-frame only. The data contain more than 140,000 clones, more than 60% of them singletons. Among the donors, all were healthy bone marrow donors. The chain employs TRBV19 and TRBJ2-2, with D possibly matching TRBD1 (6 bases). The clonotype was recovered from a female donor in good health and CMV-seronegative. Sequencing was carried out using PBMCs. The CDR3 nucleotides read TGTGCCAGTACCTATCAGAGGGGGAACAGCGGTACCGGGGAGCTGTTTTTT. Its protein product is CASTYQRGNSGTGELFF.